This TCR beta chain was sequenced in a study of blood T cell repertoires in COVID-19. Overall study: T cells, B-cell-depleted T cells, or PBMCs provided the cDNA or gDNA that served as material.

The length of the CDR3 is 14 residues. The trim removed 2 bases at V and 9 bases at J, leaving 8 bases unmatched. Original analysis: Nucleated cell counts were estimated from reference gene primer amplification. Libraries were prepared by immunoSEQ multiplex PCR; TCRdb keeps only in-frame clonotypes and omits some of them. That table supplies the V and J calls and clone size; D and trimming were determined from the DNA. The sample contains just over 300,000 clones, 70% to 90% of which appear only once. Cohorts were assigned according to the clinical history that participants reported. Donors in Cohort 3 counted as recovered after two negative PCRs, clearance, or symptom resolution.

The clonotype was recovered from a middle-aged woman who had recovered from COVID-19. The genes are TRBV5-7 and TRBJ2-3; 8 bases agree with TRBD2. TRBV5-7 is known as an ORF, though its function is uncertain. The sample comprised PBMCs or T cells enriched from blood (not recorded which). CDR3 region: CASSFNTGGRTQYF. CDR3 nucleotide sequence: TGTGCCAGCAGCTTTAATACTGGCGGGAGGACGCAGTATTTT.